Listed here are 12 T cell receptor beta chains from one sample, sequenced in a study of cytomegalovirus exposure and HLA in healthy donors. The protocol was immunoSEQ multiplex PCR, while the TCRdb copy is restricted to in-frame clones and leaves out a portion. The sample lists fewer than 85,000 clones, 96% occurring once. The material sequenced was PBMCs. The receptors shown here come from a woman aged 18-29 years in good health and CMV-seronegative.

The chain is built from TRBV5-1 and TRBJ1-6; D not resolved. Germline V gene sequence: CDR1 SGHRS, CDR2 YFSETQ. V was shortened by 0 bases and J by 7 bases, with 11 bases between the two germline ends. The CDR3 is 15 amino acids. The CDR3 loop reads CASSLGRVSNSPLHF. The CDR3 nucleotides are TGCGCCAGCAGCTTGGGGAGGGTATCAAATTCACCCCTCCACTTT.

The chain combines TRBV25-1 with TRBJ2-1, with 10 nucleotides matching TRBD2. In germline, CDR1 is MGHDK, CDR2 SYGVNS. V dropped 8 bases and J dropped 6; count of bases not matched to a gene: 7. The CDR3 extends over 14 amino acids. The DNA of the CDR3 is TGTGCCAGCGGCTCTAGCGGGAGCTTCAATGAGCAGTTCTTC. This codes for CASGSSGSFNEQFF.

The chain recombines TRBV7-9 with TRBJ1-3, with TRBD1 matching 7 bases. CDR3 length equals 15 residues. The V gene end was trimmed by 5 bases and the J gene end by 4 bases; junction bases not matched to a gene: 8. The germline CDR1 and CDR2 sequences are SEHNR and FQNEAQ (reference sequence). The CDR3 region is CASSRPTGLGNTIYF. The CDR3 DNA is TGTGCCAGCAGCCGCCCGACAGGGCTAGGAAACACCATATATTTT.

This chain connects TRBV6-5 to TRBJ1-2; D may be TRBD1 (6 bases). The germline V gene encodes CDR1 MNHEY and CDR2 SVGAGI. Trimming shortened V by 0 bases and J by 10 bases, and 12 bases separated the two germline ends. This CDR3 spans 13 amino acids. The CDR3 is CASSYSEDSLYTF. CDR3 coding DNA: TGTGCCAGCAGTTACTCGGAGGACAGCCTCTACACCTTC.

This chain joins TRBV7-9 and TRBJ2-3; TRBD2 is a possible D gene (7 bases). The CDR3 is made up of 17 amino acids. The germline gives CDR1 SEHNR, CDR2 FQNEAQ (reference sequence). V lost 3 bases and J lost 3, with 19 bases in between. The DNA for the CDR3 is TGTGCCAGCAGCTTGGGGGGGGCCAGCGGGGTGACAGATACGCAGTATTTT. Its translation is CASSLGGASGVTDTQYF.

The chain uses TRBV18 and TRBJ2-1; 11 bases align to TRBD1. CDR1 is KGHSH and CDR2 is LQKENI in the germline V gene. CDR3 size: 16 residues. J was trimmed by 8 bases and V by 0 bases; bases with no gene match: 6. The CDR3 sequence is CASSPPRDRGIDEQFF. Here the CDR3 DNA reads TGTGCCAGCTCACCACCCCGGGACAGGGGGATTGATGAGCAGTTCTTC. Drawing the rest from reference TRBV18 and TRBJ2-1, the complete variable domain is NAGVMQNPRHLVRRRGQEARLRCSPMKGHSHVYWYRQLPEEGLKFMVYLQKENIIDESGMPKERFSAEFPKEGPSILRIQQVVRGDSAAYFCASSPPRDRGIDEQFFGPGTRLTVL.

CDR3 coding DNA: TGTGCCGGAACTAGCGGGAGGGCCTCTGGGGAGCTGTTTTTT. This codes for CAGTSGRASGELFF. The chain employs TRBV2 and TRBJ2-2; 13 bases map to TRBD2. The trim removed 11 bases at V and 8 bases at J, leaving 8 bases unmatched. Looked up from germline, CDR1 is SNHLY and CDR2 is FYNNEI. This CDR3 is 14 amino acids long.

The chain recombines TRBV5-1 with TRBJ2-3, with 8 positions matching TRBD2. CDR1 is SGHRS, CDR2 YFSETQ, per germline. The CDR3 covers 16 residues. Germline trimming cut 0 bases from V and 3 bases from J; bases unmatched to any gene: 6. The CDR3 reads CASSLVSGGLTDTQYF. CDR3 coding DNA: TGCGCCAGCAGCTTGGTTTCGGGAGGGCTGACAGATACGCAGTATTTT.

The rearrangement links TRBV28 to TRBJ2-7; a weak D match, TRBD1 (5 bases). V lost 5 bases, J lost 6 bases, and 14 bases lay in between. CDR3 length equals 13 residues. Looked up from germline, CDR1 is MDHEN and CDR2 is SYDVKM. CDR3 nucleotide sequence: TGTGCCAGCAGTAGCGACAGATGGGGCGAGCAGTACTTC. Residues: CASSSDRWGEQYF.

The chain couples TRBV28 to TRBJ2-3; 11 bases map to TRBD1. This CDR3 contains 14 residues. Germline CDR1 and CDR2: MDHEN and SYDVKM. The J segment lost 5 bases and the V segment lost 8 bases, leaving 6 bases of the junction unmatched. CDR3 amino acids: CASVSGTGGDTQYF. CDR3 sequence (DNA): TGTGCCAGCGTCTCCGGGACAGGGGGAGATACGCAGTATTTT.

Here the CDR3 reads CASSLAGMETQYF. The CDR3 coding sequence is TGCGCCAGCAGCTTAGCGGGAATGGAGACCCAGTACTTC. This chain links TRBV5-1 with TRBJ2-5, with TRBD2 matching over 7 bases. This CDR3 comprises 13 residues. Germline V gene lookup returns CDR1 SGHRS and CDR2 YFSETQ. The V and J ends lost 2 bases and 5 bases, in that order; junction bases with no gene match: 3.

This sequence joins TRBV28 and TRBJ2-1, with TRBD2 matching 8 bases. Trimming cost V 4 bases and J 2 bases; bases outside gene matches: 10. The CDR3 contains 17 residues. Germline lookup yields CDR1 MDHEN and CDR2 SYDVKM. The CDR3 loop is CASSSLSSGLPYNEQFF. As DNA, the CDR3 is TGTGCCAGCAGTTCGTTATCTAGCGGGCTACCCTACAATGAGCAGTTCTTC.